This is a list of T cell receptor beta chains from one sample in a study of blood T cells in healthy people across ages. TCRdb called the 5' RACE reads again in MiXCR, with one record for every CDR3 protein. Altogether under 800,000 distinct CDR3 sequences are present, 20% to 25% being singletons, with the ten largest covering 3.5% to 4%. Sequencing was done on a sample of blood. The source of these receptors is an older man in good health. CDR3s include the opening cysteine and the closing phenylalanine or tryptophan. Each record gives: clone size, V gene, J gene, D gene, CDR3 DNA, CDR3 protein. D genes are given only for firm matches. Expanded clones are given a class, and other clones once, few, many or no size at all.

.,TRBV20-1,TRBJ1-2,.,TGCAGTGCTAGAGATCCAGGGAACTATGGCTACACCTTC,CSARDPGNYGYTF
.,TRBV6-2/TRBV6-3,TRBJ2-1,TRBD2,TGTGCCAGCAGTTCTCGGACTAGCGAGTATGAGCAGTTCTTC,CASSSRTSEYEQFF
.,TRBV5-1,TRBJ2-2,TRBD2,TGCGCCAGCAGCTCCTGGACTAGCGGGAAGACCGGGGAGCTGTTTTTT,CASSSWTSGKTGELFF
.,TRBV2,TRBJ2-6,.,TGTGCCAGCAGTGAAAGGGAGGGGGCCAACGTCCTGACTTTC,CASSEREGANVLTF
.,TRBV20-1,TRBJ2-3,.,TGCAGTGCTAGTGTGACTAGAGGGCGCACAGATACGCAGTATTTT,CSASVTRGRTDTQYF
few,TRBV20-1,TRBJ1-6,TRBD1,TGCAGTGCTAGAGATACGACAGGGTTGAATTCACCCCTCCACTTT,CSARDTTGLNSPLHF
.,TRBV6-1,TRBJ2-1,.,TGTGCCAGCAGGAACGTCGGGAATCATGAGCAGTTCTTC,CASRNVGNHEQFF
many,TRBV20-1,TRBJ2-5,.,TGCAGTGCTAGAGATGTAAGGAAGCAAGAGACCCAGTACTTC,CSARDVRKQETQYF
few,TRBV2,TRBJ1-2,.,TGTGCCAGCAGTGAAGGGATCAAAGCTAACTATGGCTACACCTTC,CASSEGIKANYGYTF
few,TRBV5-1,TRBJ2-7,.,TGCGCCAGCAGCTTGCCCGGAAACGAGCAGTACTTC,CASSLPGNEQYF
once,TRBV25-1,TRBJ2-1,.,TGTGCCACCGGGAAGCCCGGTGAGCAGTTCTTC,CATGKPGEQFF
.,TRBV20-1,TRBJ2-7,.,TGCAGTGCCACACTCCCACAGCGTTTTTCGGGGGAGCAGTACTTC,CSATLPQRFSGEQYF
.,TRBV5-5,TRBJ1-4,.,TGTGCCAGCAGCTTTAACAGAGGGCAAGAAAAACTGTTTTTT,CASSFNRGQEKLFF
.,TRBV20-1,TRBJ2-5,.,TGCAGTGCTGACCAGGGGAGGGGGACCCAGTACTTC,CSADQGRGTQYF
few,TRBV5-1,TRBJ2-3,.,TGCGCCAGCAGCTTAACCGGGACCCAACCAGATACGCAGTATTTT,CASSLTGTQPDTQYF
few,TRBV5-1,TRBJ1-2,.,TGCGCCAGCAGCTTGGAAGACAGTTCCTTCTATGGCTACACCTTC,CASSLEDSSFYGYTF
.,TRBV15,TRBJ2-3,.,TGTGCCACCAGCAGAGGGGCCCCAGATACGCAGTATTTT,CATSRGAPDTQYF
few,TRBV12-3/TRBV12-4,TRBJ2-5,.,TGTGCCAACTGGGAGACCCAGTACTTC,CANWETQYF
few,TRBV15,TRBJ2-7,.,TGTGCCACCAGCAGCGGAGGAGGTTCCTACGAGCAGTACTTC,CATSSGGGSYEQYF
.,TRBV24-1,TRBJ2-2,TRBD1,TGTGCCACCAGTGGAGGACAGGGTAGGACCGGGGAGCTGTTTTTT,CATSGGQGRTGELFF
few,TRBV6-5,TRBJ2-1,TRBD2,TGTGCCAGCAGTTACGCTTCTCCCCGACTAGCGGGTACTCTCAATGAGCAGTTCTTC,CASSYASPRLAGTLNEQFF
many,TRBV7-6,TRBJ1-4,.,TGTGCCAGCAGCCCTCCCCAAACTGGAAAACTGTTTTTT,CASSPPQTGKLFF
.,TRBV27,TRBJ1-1,.,TGTGCCAGCAGCGTGGCGTGGGGGTGGAGTGAAGCTTTCTTT,CASSVAWGWSEAFF
few,TRBV7-2,TRBJ2-1,.,TGTGCCAGCAGCTTGTGGTCTAGCGAACACAATGAGCAGTTCTTC,CASSLWSSEHNEQFF
.,TRBV5-1,TRBJ2-1,.,TGCGCCAGCAGCTTGGCCACACAGATCAATGAGCAGTTCTTC,CASSLATQINEQFF
.,TRBV14,TRBJ1-2,.,TGTGCCAGCAGCCAGGTCGACAGTGGCTATGGCTACACCTTC,CASSQVDSGYGYTF
few,TRBV27,TRBJ1-5,.,TGTGCCAGCAGCGCAATCTCCGGGACAACCAATCGTCAGCCCCAGCATTTT,CASSAISGTTNRQPQHF
.,TRBV6-1,TRBJ1-4,TRBD1,TGTGCCAGCAGTGGACCCGCAGGACAGGAGAGGGTAAAACTGTTTTTT,CASSGPAGQERVKLFF
.,TRBV7-3,TRBJ2-3,.,TGTGCCAGCAGCTTACGGCCGGGCACAGATACGCAGTATTTT,CASSLRPGTDTQYF
few,TRBV29-1,TRBJ1-2,.,TGCAGCGTTGGATCCAGCCTGAACTATGGCTACACCTTC,CSVGSSLNYGYTF
few,TRBV6-2/TRBV6-3,TRBJ2-7,.,TGTGCCGCGGCTGAAGGTTACGAGCAGTACTTC,CAAAEGYEQYF
.,TRBV29-1,TRBJ2-3,.,TGCAGCGTTGAGATCAGTCGGGATGGCACGCAGTATTTT,CSVEISRDGTQYF
few,TRBV29-1,TRBJ1-4,.,TGCAGCGTTCATATGGGCCCAACGAAAGAAAAACTGTTTTTT,CSVHMGPTKEKLFF
many,TRBV6-5,TRBJ2-7,.,TGTGCCAGCAGTTTCACTCAATCCTCCCCCTACGAGCAGTACTTC,CASSFTQSSPYEQYF
few,TRBV5-1,TRBJ2-1,.,TGCGCCAGCCGGCAAGGAGGGGGCTACAATGAGCAGTTCTTC,CASRQGGGYNEQFF
few,TRBV6-6,TRBJ2-1,TRBD2,TGTGCCAGCAGTTACTCCGGGACTAGCGGGAGGGTGAGGCAGTTCTTC,CASSYSGTSGRVRQFF
many,TRBV29-1,TRBJ1-2,.,TGCAGCGTTGTTAAGGGGCAGGGGAAGGATGGCTACACCTTC,CSVVKGQGKDGYTF
few,TRBV7-9,TRBJ1-3,.,TGTGCCAGCAGCTTAGGCGGACGGGACTCTGGAAACACCATATATTTT,CASSLGGRDSGNTIYF
.,TRBV29-1,TRBJ1-1,.,TGCAGCGTCGACAGTGGATGGGTGAACACTGAAGCTTTCTTT,CSVDSGWVNTEAFF
many,TRBV7-2,TRBJ1-6,TRBD1,TGTGCCAGCAGCCAGGACAGGAGCTATTCACCCCTCCACTTT,CASSQDRSYSPLHF
few,TRBV20-1,TRBJ1-5,.,TGCAGTGCTAGTTTGCGGGGCAATAGCAATCAGCCCCAGCATTTT,CSASLRGNSNQPQHF
.,TRBV18,TRBJ2-4,.,TGTGCCAGCTCTCAACAGGGTTTAGCCAAAAACATTCAGTACTTC,CASSQQGLAKNIQYF
.,TRBV27,TRBJ2-2,.,TGTGCCAGCAGCAAGCCTAGCCCCCTTGACACCGGGGAGCTGTTTTTT,CASSKPSPLDTGELFF
few,TRBV28,TRBJ2-1,TRBD1,TGTGCCAGCAATAGAGACAGGGATATGTTTTATGAGCAGTTCTTC,CASNRDRDMFYEQFF
.,TRBV4-1,TRBJ1-2,TRBD1,TGCGCCAGCAGCCAACTCCCGGGACAGGGGAGTGATGGCTACACCTTC,CASSQLPGQGSDGYTF